Sequencing of this T cell receptor beta chain was carried out in a study of breast tumors, draining lymph nodes, adjacent tissues. The study, taken as a whole, reports: Data only fit, rather than demonstrated, lymph node origin of most tumor T cells.

This clonotype was observed many times. Its antigen is not known. Germline CDR1 is SNHLY and CDR2 is FYNNEI. The V gene end was trimmed by 6 bases and the J gene end by 6 bases; junction bases not matched to a gene: 7. The CDR3 loop spans 15 amino acids. MiXCR was run by TCRdb on the multiplex PCR reads, yielding one entry per CDR3 protein. The sample has 66,000 or so distinct CDR3 sequences, approximately 40% seen once. Material for sequencing was breast tumor tissue. The receptor was derived from a female donor with breast cancer. Some clones in this sample may be carry-over from other donors' samples. The chain links TRBV2 to TRBJ2-1, with TRBD2 matching over 11 bases. The CDR3: CASRPTSGRTNEQFF. In DNA form, the CDR3 reads TGTGCCAGCAGACCTACTAGCGGGAGAACCAATGAGCAGTTCTTC.